The 20 T cell receptor beta chains given below trace back to one sample, sequenced in a study of breast tumors, draining lymph nodes, adjacent tissues (dated by TCRdb to 2016 to 2017). The lymph node samples were taken from the axillary draining lymph nodes of breast cancer patients. Library preparation was by multiplex PCR. TCRdb records Illumina HiSeq 2000 as the sequencer. The public reads were reprocessed in TCRdb via fastp at Q25 and MiXCR, keeping in-frame beta chains. Every CDR3 protein is listed once, alongside the most common genes and DNA of its rows. This sample is represented by some 250,000 distinct CDR3 sequences; under 35% of them were singletons. The top ten clones comprise 3% to 4% of the sample. Sequenced sample: axillary lymph node tissue. These receptors were collected from a female donor with breast cancer. Some clones in this sample may be carry-over from other donors' samples.

At least ten counts were recorded for this clonotype. The chain links TRBV7-9 to TRBJ2-7; D is tentatively TRBD1 or TRBD2 (6 bases each). Germline V gene lookup returns CDR1 SEHNR and CDR2 FQNEAQ (reference sequence). Trimming took off 5 bases at V and 5 bases at J, with 25 bases between the two ends. CDR3 length: 17 amino acids. CDR3 in DNA: TGTGCCAGCAGCCTGGGGGGCCTTACTATAGCACCTCACGAGCAGTACTTC. Its protein product is CASSLGGLTIAPHEQYF.

A single count supports this clonotype. The CDR3 DNA sequence: TGTGCCAGCAACGCGGGACGGAGTCCATCCATTCAGTACTTC. It is translated as CASNAGRSPSIQYF. The V call is TRBV11-2, the J call TRBJ2-4; D is perhaps TRBD2 (6 bases). The CDR3 covers 14 residues. Germline CDR1 and CDR2: SGHAT and FQNNGV. Trimming removed 7 bases at V and 9 bases at J, with 19 bases between.

The chain has TRBV27 and TRBJ2-7; 7 bases fit TRBD1. Germline CDR1 MNHEY, CDR2 SMNVEV (reference sequence). V lost 7 bases and J lost 1; bases outside the gene matches: 10. This CDR3 contains 15 residues. The CDR3 here is CASTATGPISYEQYF. CDR3 bases: TGTGCCAGCACCGCGACAGGGCCGATATCCTACGAGCAGTACTTC.

The sample holds a few counts of this clonotype. Relative to the germline gene, one junction end is altered; a read error may explain this. The gene calls are TRBV6-5 and TRBJ2-7; the D gene could be TRBD1 or TRBD2 (5 bases each). Germline CDR1 and CDR2: MNHEY and SVGAGI. The CDR3 has 15 amino acids. The DNA for the CDR3 is TGTGCCAGCAGTCACTCAGGGACGGATCCCTACGAGCAGTACTTC. Amino acids: CASSHSGTDPYEQYF.

This clonotype was observed at least ten times. This CDR3 is CASSARRDTEAFF. DNA of the CDR3: TGTGCCAGTAGTGCCAGGAGGGACACTGAAGCTTTCTTT. The chain carries TRBV19 and TRBJ1-1; D is unclear. The CDR3 runs to 13 residues. Per germline, CDR1 LNHDA and CDR2 SQIVND (reference sequence). Trimming left V 5 bases short and J 3 bases short, with 10 bases between.

Regarding this clonotype: This could be a read error, since a much larger clone is one nucleotide away. J is TRBJ2-1 and V is TRBV20-1; 14 bases agree with TRBD2. V was clipped by 6 bases and J by 0 bases; unmatched bases: 13. Per germline, CDR1 DFQATT and CDR2 SNEGSKA (reference sequence). CDR3 length: 19 amino acids. This CDR3 is CSAPGLAGALRSSYNEQFF. CDR3 DNA sequence: TGCAGTGCCCCGGGACTAGCGGGGGCCCTCAGGAGCTCCTACAATGAGCAGTTCTTC.

In this sample, this clonotype turned up many times. The genes are TRBV9 and TRBJ2-1; TRBD2 matches 12 bases. The CDR3 totals 16 residues. CDR1 is SGDLS, CDR2 YYNGEE, per germline. The trim removed 2 bases at V and 3 bases at J, leaving 3 bases unmatched. The DNA of the CDR3 is TGTGCCAGCAGCGTCCCGACTAGCGGGGGCTACAATGAGCAGTTCTTC. Protein product: CASSVPTSGGYNEQFF.

This clonotype was detected once. At one of its ends the junction is not consistent with the germline gene, which may arise from a read error. This sequence joins TRBV20-1 and TRBJ2-2, with D perhaps TRBD1 (6 bases). The CDR3 has 14 residues. The germline V gene has CDR1 DFQATT and CDR2 SNEGSKA (reference sequence). The CDR3 here is CSAVGQLVTAELFF. CDR3 coding DNA: TGCAGTGCTGTGGGACAATTGGTCACCGCGGAGCTGTTTTTC.

The V and J genes are TRBV9 and TRBJ2-5; 10 nucleotides match TRBD1. Germline values: CDR1 SGDLS, CDR2 YYNGEE. CDR3 length: 19 residues. Losses at the gene ends were 2 bases for V and 5 bases for J; bases not matched to a gene: 18. The CDR3 loop is CASSVTGGLGQGMKETQYF. Here the CDR3 DNA reads TGTGCCAGCAGCGTTACAGGGGGCTTGGGACAGGGGATGAAGGAGACCCAGTACTTC.

This clonotype showed up just a few times. One junction end disagrees with the germline gene, perhaps due to a read error. This sequence joins TRBV6-4 and TRBJ1-6; D not certain. In germline, CDR1 is MRHNA, CDR2 SNTAGT. This CDR3 spans 15 amino acids. Here the CDR3 reads CASSHSSLQSSPLHF. In DNA, the CDR3 is TGTGCCAGCAGTCACTCGAGTCTACAAAGTTCACCCCTCCACTTT.

This clonotype was counted at least ten times. This chain joins TRBV12-5 and TRBJ2-1; 7 nucleotides line up with TRBD2. The CDR3 consists of 14 residues. Trimming at V came to 5 bases and at J to 8 bases, leaving 9 bases not matched to a gene. Germline V lookup: CDR1 LGHNT, CDR2 FRNRAP. The CDR3 sequence is CASGLSGPGYEQFF. As DNA, the CDR3 is TGTGCTAGTGGTCTTAGCGGGCCGGGGTATGAGCAGTTCTTC.

This clonotype was counted at least ten times. The rearrangement uses TRBV10-3 and TRBJ2-1, with 10 bases lining up with TRBD2. CDR1 and CDR2 from the germline V gene are ENHRY and SYGVKD. The CDR3 extends over 19 amino acids. Losses at the gene ends were 2 bases for V and 0 bases for J; bases not matched to a gene: 10. The CDR3 loop is CAISERTSGAFSSYNEQFF. The CDR3, as DNA: TGTGCCATCAGTGAGCGCACTAGCGGGGCCTTCAGCTCCTACAATGAGCAGTTCTTC.

This clonotype showed up many times. The chain links TRBV7-9 to TRBJ1-6; 9 positions agree with TRBD1. Germline assignment: CDR1 SEHNR and CDR2 FQNEAQ (reference sequence). This CDR3 has 19 residues. V trimming: 5 bases; J trimming: 7 bases; junction bases outside the gene matches: 18. The CDR3 sequence: CASSQTTGGGDLWNSPLHF. In DNA, the CDR3 is TGTGCCAGCAGCCAGACGACAGGGGGGGGGGATCTGTGGAATTCACCCCTCCACTTT.

The gene calls are TRBV7-9 and TRBJ2-5; 8 bases align to TRBD2. Germline V gene lookup returns CDR1 SEHNR and CDR2 FQNEAQ (reference sequence). This CDR3 comprises 15 residues. V lost 0 bases, J lost 6 bases, and 6 bases stayed unmatched. The CDR3 loop reads CASSLAAGGRKTQYF. CDR3 coding DNA: TGTGCCAGCAGCTTAGCCGCGGGGGGTAGGAAGACCCAGTACTTC.

V is TRBV6-2 or TRBV6-3 and J is TRBJ1-2, with 9 bases identical to TRBD1. The germline V gene has CDR1 MNHEY and CDR2 SVGEGT. Trimming at V came to 6 bases and at J to 3 bases, leaving 8 bases not matched to a gene. This CDR3 region has 15 residues. CDR3 bases: TGTGCCAGCAGCGGCCCCGGGACAGGGCACTATGGCTACACCTTC. This sequence encodes CASSGPGTGHYGYTF.

Many counts were recorded for this clonotype. CDR3 bases: TGTGCCAGCAGCTCCGCGGGCAGGTTTCCCTACGAGCAGTACTTC. Its translation is CASSSAGRFPYEQYF. The chain joins TRBV7-9 to TRBJ2-7; tentative D call: TRBD2 (5 bases). CDR1 is SEHNR, CDR2 FQNEAQ, per germline (reference sequence). Trimming removed 4 bases at V and 2 bases at J, with 15 bases between. CDR3 size: 15 residues.

This clonotype was detected only a few times. A much larger clone is a single base away; this may be a read error. The chain has TRBV12-5 and TRBJ2-1, with TRBD1 as a possible D gene (5 bases). Germline CDR1 is LGHNT and CDR2 is FRNRAP. Trimming took 6 bases from V and 4 from J, leaving 10 bases between them. This CDR3 spans 13 amino acids. CDR3 region: CASGNDSYNEQFF. For the CDR3, the DNA is TGTGCTAGTGGCAACGACAGTTACAATGAGCAGTTCTTC.

A note on this clonotype: A single base separates this from a much larger clone, so it may be a read error. The chain combines TRBV30 with TRBJ2-1; a possible D gene is TRBD1 (7 bases). The length of the CDR3 is 16 residues. Germline CDR1 GTSNPN, CDR2 SVGIG (reference sequence). The V and J ends lost 5 bases and 10 bases respectively, with 27 bases between them. Written as DNA, the CDR3 is TGTGCCTGGGGGACTGAACTTTGGAGGGGGCATGGCGAGCAGTTCTTC. As protein: CAWGTELWRGHGEQFF.

There are many counts of this clonotype. The rearrangement links TRBV10-3 to TRBJ2-1, with 8 bases that match TRBD1. The junction had 7 bases not matched to a gene; V was cut back by 6 bases and J by 6 bases. The CDR3 runs 14 residues. Per the germline V gene, CDR1 is ENHRY and CDR2 is SYGVKD. CDR3 in amino acids: CAIRVDRDRNEQFF. DNA of the CDR3: TGTGCCATCAGGGTGGACAGGGATCGCAATGAGCAGTTCTTC.

This clonotype has ten or more counts. The V call is TRBV15, the J call TRBJ2-2; D unclear. Trimming cost V 1 base and J 2 bases, with 5 bases left between them. Germline V gives CDR1 LNHNV, CDR2 YYDKDF (reference sequence). The CDR3 is 14 residues long. The CDR3 spells CATSRGDNTGELFF. CDR3 coding DNA: TGTGCCACCAGCAGAGGCGATAACACCGGGGAGCTGTTTTTT.